This TCR beta chain was observed in a study of radiation and T cells in renal cell carcinoma. Overall study findings and caveats: From baseline, blood top tumor clonotypes peaked at 2 weeks post-radiation. Baseline intratumoral clonotype presence is unknown without pretreatment biopsies.

Time point indicated: blood 2 weeks post-SBRT. As for treatment: 15 Gy SBRT to primary tumor, nephrectomy 4 weeks later. After SBRT, blood was collected at 2 and 4 weeks, plus baseline. Libraries were prepared by immunoSEQ multiplex PCR; TCRdb keeps only in-frame clonotypes and omits some of them. The profile shows 150,000 to 160,000 clones, roughly 87% of them singletons. Concerning this clone itself: Its antigen remains unknown.

Sequenced here: blood, sampled from a patient whose treatment included radiotherapy and nephrectomy. The source of this sequence is a woman between 50 and 59 years old with renal cell carcinoma.

CDR3 residues: CASSLWGGARSYNEQFF. The CDR3 DNA is TGTGCCAGCAGCTTGTGGGGTGGCGCAAGATCCTACAATGAGCAGTTCTTC. The gene calls are TRBV7-2 and TRBJ2-1; D gene uncertain. Germline CDR1 SGHTA, CDR2 FQGNSA. Trimming took 3 bases from V and 1 from J, leaving 16 bases between them. The CDR3 has 17 amino acids.